The clone carrying this TCR beta chain was detected once. The sample is drawn from a study of blood T cell repertoires in COVID-19. About the study: Whether acute or convalescent, the COVID-19 samples came from the United States, Italy and Spain. PBMCs, B-cell-depleted T cells, or T cells were the source of the cDNA or gDNA that made up the material.

Original processing methods: Amplifying reference gene primers gave estimates of nucleated cell counts. Only in-frame clones appear in the TCRdb table, and some are missing; sequencing was by immunoSEQ multiplex PCR. V, J and clone size are taken as reported in that table, and D and trimming were inferred from the DNA itself. The sample carries some 30,000 clones, about 86% recorded once. Germline V gives CDR1 LNHDA, CDR2 SQIVND (reference sequence). The CDR3 is 13 residues long. V was clipped by 3 bases and J by 5 bases, with 9 bases between them. Sequenced material: peripheral blood. This chain uses TRBV19 with TRBJ2-3, with D possibly TRBD2 on 6 matching bases. This TCR came from a human donor in a cohort sampled during active COVID-19. The CDR3 bases are TGTGCCAGTAGTATCGGGCGGGGAGATACGCAGTATTTT. Protein: CASSIGRGDTQYF.